This T cell receptor (beta chain) was identified in a study of response to subunit inactivated influenza vaccine. TCRdb re-called the RT-PCR reads through MiXCR, storing one row per CDR3 protein. The sample lists 800,000 or so distinct CDR3 sequences, 21% occurring once. In germline, CDR1 is MNHEY, CDR2 SVGEGT. This CDR3 spans 18 amino acids. V was shortened by 4 bases and J by 7 bases, with 26 bases between the two germline ends. Points on this clonotype: Its antigen is unidentified.

Study results and limitations: Seasonal influenza vaccination, on each occasion, was suggested by the authors to recruit few new T cells.

The clonotype originates from a man aged 50 to 59 who received an inactivated influenza vaccine. The chain couples TRBV6-2 or TRBV6-3 to TRBJ2-1; tentative D call: TRBD2 (6 bases). The sample in question was PBMCs from blood, obtained 4 to 6 days after vaccination. CDR3 nucleotides: TGTGCCAGCAGTTCGAGCCGGACTATGGCTACTGAGCCAAATGAGCAGTTCTTC. Amino acid sequence: CASSSSRTMATEPNEQFF.